This TCR beta chain was captured by sequencing in a study of T cells in tuberculosis. Overall study context: IGRA-negative adolescents, IGRA-positive adolescents with latent tuberculosis and adults with active tuberculosis formed this South African cohort.

Germline CDR1 and CDR2: KGHSH and LQKENI. The length of the CDR3 is 18 residues. V dropped 1 base and J dropped 0 bases, with 17 bases sitting between them. Measured with immunoSEQ multiplex PCR; TCRdb has only the in-frame clones, and not every one. Of tens of thousands of clones detected, 92% appear once; the ten largest clones hold approximately 7%. The sample's time point: new active TB diagnosis, blood taken before or within 7 days of starting treatment. The rearrangement links TRBV18 to TRBJ2-3; D perhaps matches TRBD1 (6 bases). The sequenced sample was PBMCs, obtained at tuberculosis diagnosis. This clonotype originated in an adult with tuberculosis. Some clones in this sample may be carry-over from other donors' samples. CDR3 bases: TGTGCCAGCTCACCACTCGGTGTCGGGACAAAAAGCACAGATACGCAGTATTTT. Its protein product is CASSPLGVGTKSTDTQYF.